Listed here are 5 T cell receptor beta chains from one sample, sequenced in a study of T cells expressing NK-cell markers. TCRdb reprocessed the 5' RACE reads; each CDR3 protein has one entry and no DNA is given. Its table lists about 260,000 distinct CDR3 sequences. The sequencing sample was made of blood T cells: a sorted CD56 or NKG2C T cell subset, CD4+ or CD8+ T cells, or bulk PBMC T cells (not recorded which). Receptors originate from a woman aged 18-69 years in good health.

The J gene is TRBJ2-5, the V gene TRBV29-1; the D call from TCRdb, TRBD1, cannot be confirmed without DNA. The V gene's germline CDR1 is SQVTM and CDR2 ANQGSEA. The CDR3 contains 15 residues. CDR3 residues: CSVEVLTGGVETQYF.

The V call is TRBV23-1, the J call TRBJ2-5; TCRdb names TRBD2, which stays unverified in the absence of DNA. TRBV23-1 is noted as an ORF with a role that remains uncertain. This CDR3 is built from 16 residues. CDR3 sequence reads: CASSQRLAGAGETQYF.

This chain connects TRBV5-1 to TRBJ2-2. The germline V gene has CDR1 SGHRS and CDR2 YFSETQ. The CDR3 is 16 residues long. The CDR3 loop reads CASSLEASGWTGELFF.

This chain joins TRBV12-3 or TRBV12-4 and TRBJ2-3; TCRdb indicates TRBD2, and absent DNA this call remains unverified. This CDR3 has 14 residues. The CDR3 sequence: CATRSGGGSDTQYF.

V usage is TRBV11-2 and J usage is TRBJ1-1; the TCRdb D gene call, TRBD1, has no DNA to confirm it. The CDR3 extends over 15 amino acids. CDR1 is SGHAT and CDR2 is FQNNGV in the germline V gene. CDR3 in amino acids: CASSSTLTGGTEAFF.